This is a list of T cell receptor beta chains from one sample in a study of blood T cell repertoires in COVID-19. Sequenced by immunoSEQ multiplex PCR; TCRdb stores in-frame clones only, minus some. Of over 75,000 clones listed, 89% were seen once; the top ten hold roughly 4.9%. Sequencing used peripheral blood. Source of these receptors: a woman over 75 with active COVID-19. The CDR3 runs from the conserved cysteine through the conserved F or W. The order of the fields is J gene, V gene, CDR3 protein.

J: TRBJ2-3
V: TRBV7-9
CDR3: CASSPRTSGRGPDTQYF

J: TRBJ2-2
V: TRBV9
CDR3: CASSVIEVGELFF

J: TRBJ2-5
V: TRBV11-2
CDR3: CASSPTGPKETQYF

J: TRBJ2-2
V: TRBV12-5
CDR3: CASGLGRGDTGELFF

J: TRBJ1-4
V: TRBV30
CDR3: CAWSVQGAEKLFF

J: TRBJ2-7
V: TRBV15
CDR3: CATSSLIYGEQYF

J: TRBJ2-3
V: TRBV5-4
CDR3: CASSWGLRTDTQYF

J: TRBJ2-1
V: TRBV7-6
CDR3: CASSLNSNEQFF

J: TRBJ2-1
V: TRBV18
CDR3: CASSPRVSGSIGYNEQFF

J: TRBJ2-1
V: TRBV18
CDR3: CASSRGTGGSRSYNEQFF

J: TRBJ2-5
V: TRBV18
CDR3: CASANRDETQYF

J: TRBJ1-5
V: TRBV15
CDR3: CATSRDHSGIGQPQHF

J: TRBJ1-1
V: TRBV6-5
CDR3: CASSYSYRGPEAFF

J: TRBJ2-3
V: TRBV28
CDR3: CASSVPGDTQYF

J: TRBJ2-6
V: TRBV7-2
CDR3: CASSLVSFGANVLTF

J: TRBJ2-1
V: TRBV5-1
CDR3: CASSFTGLAGNEQFF

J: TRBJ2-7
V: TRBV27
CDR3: CASSRQGAVNEQYF

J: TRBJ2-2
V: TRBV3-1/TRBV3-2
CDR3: CASSPGGGRGYTGELFF

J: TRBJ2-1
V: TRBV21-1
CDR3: CASSSGLAQYNEQFF

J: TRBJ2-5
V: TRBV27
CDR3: CASSRSAGVPLQETQYF

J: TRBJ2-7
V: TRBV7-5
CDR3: CARSEAGSSSYEQYF

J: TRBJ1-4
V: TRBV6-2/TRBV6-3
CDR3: CASSRQAINEKLFF

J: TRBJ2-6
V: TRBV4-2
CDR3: CASSQVEGRSGANVLTF

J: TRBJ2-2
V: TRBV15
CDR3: CATSSRRPTGTGELFF

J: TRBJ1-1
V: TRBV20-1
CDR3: CSASKAFF

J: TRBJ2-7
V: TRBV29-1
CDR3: CSGGTRSAEQYF

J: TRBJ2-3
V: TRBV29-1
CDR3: CSVVLGVSSRAQYF

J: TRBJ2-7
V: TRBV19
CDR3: CASSATGVPSYEQYF

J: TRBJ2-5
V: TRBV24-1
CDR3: CATSDRSARETQYF

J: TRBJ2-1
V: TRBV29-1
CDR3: CSVERGLAAYNEQFF

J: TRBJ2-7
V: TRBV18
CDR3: CASSMTAYEQYF

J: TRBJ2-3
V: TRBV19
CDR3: CASRRTGGTDTQYF

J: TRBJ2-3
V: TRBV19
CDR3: CASSIIGLAAPTDTQYF

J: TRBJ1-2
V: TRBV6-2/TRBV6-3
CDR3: CASSSQGYGYTF

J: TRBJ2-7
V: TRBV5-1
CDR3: CASSGAGGTYEQYF

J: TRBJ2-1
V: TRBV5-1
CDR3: CASSRGTSGRGDEQFF

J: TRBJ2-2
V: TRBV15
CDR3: CATSRDYLAGNTGELFF

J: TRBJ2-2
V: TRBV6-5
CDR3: CASSLTVTGELFF

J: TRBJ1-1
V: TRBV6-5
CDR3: CASSYNRGGYTEAFF

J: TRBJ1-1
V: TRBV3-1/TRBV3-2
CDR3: CASSTAGSENTEAFF

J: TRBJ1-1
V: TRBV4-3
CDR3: CASSQITGFAAFF

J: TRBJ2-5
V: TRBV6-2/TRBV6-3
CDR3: CASSSLKERHPGAQYF

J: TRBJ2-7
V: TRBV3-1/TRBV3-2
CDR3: CASSPSEGQGPFYEQYF

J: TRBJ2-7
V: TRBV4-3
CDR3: CASSQDPLTYEQYF

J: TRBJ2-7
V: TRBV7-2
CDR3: CASSWTSGRAGEQYF